This T cell receptor beta chain is drawn from a study of CD8+CD57+ T cells in acquired aplastic anemia. Whole-study context: Isolated CD4+ and CD8+ cells, once sorted, yielded DNA averaging around 3 ug.

Study results and limitations: Between patients and controls, around 31 CD8+ CDR3 sequences were found in common.

In regard to this clonotype: Its antigen remains unidentified.

Genomic DNA served as template for TCR beta VDJ and CDR3 profiling. TCRdb used MiXCR to reprocess the reads, holding one entry per CDR3 protein. The table lists 75,000 to 100,000 distinct CDR3 sequences, around 68% of them singletons, with approximately 60% in the top ten. The authors sequenced patients whose flow cytometry had shown CD8+CD57+ cell expansion. There were no patients without severe acquired aplastic anemia. Patients had received no therapy at the time of blood sampling. This receptor was identified in a human donor with aplastic anemia. The sequencing input was sorted CD4+, CD8+, or CD8+CD57+ T cells (not recorded which) from PBMCs.

The CDR3 loop is CSVGRGGGQSYEQYF. The DNA of the CDR3 is TGCAGCGTTGGCCGCGGGGGGGGACAATCCTACGAGCAGTACTTC. The chain combines TRBV29-1 with TRBJ2-5; TRBD2 matches 9 bases. Matching the DNA end better, TRBJ2-7 makes the J call doubtful. The CDR3 is 15 residues long. Germline V gene lookup returns CDR1 SQVTM and CDR2 ANQGSEA.